This entry is about one T cell receptor (beta chain). This specimen belongs to a study of cytomegalovirus exposure and HLA in healthy donors. Overall study: From some 190 million T cells, an earlier analysis saw 120 million or so unique TCR beta sequences.

The CDR3 covers 14 residues. V shed 5 bases and J 4 bases; nucleotides not matched to a gene: 6. Germline CDR1 and CDR2: SEHNR and FQNEAQ (reference sequence). Primers for the PCR totalled 60 Vbeta and 13 Jbeta. The assay was immunoSEQ multiplex PCR, and TCRdb's table has in-frame clones only and misses some. This sample has over 80,000 clones, with 73% found just once. The rearrangement links TRBV7-9 to TRBJ1-2; 8 positions agree with TRBD1. The sequence was obtained from a man aged 35-49 years in good health and CMV-seronegative. The sample comprised PBMCs. The CDR3 coding sequence is TGTGCCAGCAGCGAGACAGGGGTCCCCTATGGCTACACCTTC. Protein: CASSETGVPYGYTF.